This is a list of T cell receptor beta chains from one sample in a study of chemoradiotherapy in HPV16-positive cancers. Repertoires were generated with immunoSEQ multiplex PCR, while TCRdb's copy carries only in-frame clones and drops some. The profile covers roughly 19,000 clones, with roughly 86% appearing a single time and less than 2.5% taken by the ten largest. The material sequenced was blood, taken from a patient who underwent chemoradiotherapy. These receptors all come from a human donor with HPV-associated anogenital cancer. The CDR3 runs from the conserved cysteine through the conserved F or W. The D gene is left open where the match is weak. Part of the rows lack a size; the others show once, few, many or a class for expanded clones.

TRBJ2-1 | - | - | TRBV11-3 | TGTGCCAGCAGCTTAGCAGGAAACTCCTACAATGAGCAGTTCTTC | CASSLAGNSYNEQFF
TRBJ2-5 | - | - | TRBV4-3 | TGCGCCAGCAGCCTCCTCGGGGGAGCTCAAGAGACCCAGTACTTC | CASSLLGGAQETQYF
TRBJ2-3 | - | TRBD2 | TRBV10-3 | TGTGCCATCAGTGAAGCGACTAGCGGCGATACGCAGTATTTT | CAISEATSGDTQYF
TRBJ1-2 | once | - | TRBV6-6 | TGTGCCAGCAGTTACCCAGGGTTGGACTATGGCTACACCTTC | CASSYPGLDYGYTF
TRBJ2-1 | - | - | TRBV14 | TGTGCCAGCAGCCAAGACCGGGGGAGGTACAATGAGCAGTTCTTC | CASSQDRGRYNEQFF
TRBJ1-4 | - | TRBD1 | TRBV5-6 | TGTGCCAGCAGCTTGCGGGGACAGGGGGGAGAAAAACTGTTTTTT | CASSLRGQGGEKLFF
TRBJ2-5 | - | - | TRBV6-5 | TGTGCCAGCAGCACGGGTTCAAGCGCCCAGTACTTC | CASSTGSSAQYF
TRBJ2-7 | - | - | TRBV18 | TGTGCCAGCTCACCTCAGGGACTCGGGGGCCTCTACGAGCAGTACTTC | CASSPQGLGGLYEQYF
TRBJ1-4 | - | TRBD1 | TRBV5-3 | TGTGCCAGAAGACCCGGGACAGGAACCCCACTGAGCGAAAAACTGTTTTTT | CARRPGTGTPLSEKLFF
TRBJ2-2 | - | - | TRBV19 | TGTGCCACTCAACGTGGGGGGAACACCGGGGAGCTGTTTTTT | CATQRGGNTGELFF
TRBJ2-5 | once | - | TRBV2 | TGTGCCAGCATCCAGACCGGGAGCCAGGGGGAGACCCAGTACTTC | CASIQTGSQGETQYF
TRBJ2-1 | - | - | TRBV9 | TGTGCCAGCAGCGTAGGAAGAAACAATGAGCAGTTCTTC | CASSVGRNNEQFF
TRBJ1-2 | - | TRBD1 | TRBV13 | TGTGCCAGCAGTTTTGGAGGGGGACAGCCCAGAGCTAACTATGGCTACACCTTC | CASSFGGGQPRANYGYTF
TRBJ2-3 | - | - | TRBV27 | TGTGCCAGCAGTTTATCGTTTCCCCCGGATACGCAGTATTTT | CASSLSFPPDTQYF
TRBJ1-3 | - | - | TRBV5-5 | TGTGCCAGCAGCTTGGAGGGTTGGGGCTCTGGAAACACCATATATTTT | CASSLEGWGSGNTIYF
TRBJ2-1 | - | - | TRBV6-1 | TGTGCCAGCAGCCTAGGGGTGGGTGAGCAGTTCTTC | CASSLGVGEQFF
TRBJ1-1 | - | - | TRBV14 | TGTGCCAGCAGCCAAGGGGTGGGGGCTCTCCCCACTGAAGCTTTCTTT | CASSQGVGALPTEAFF
TRBJ2-2 | - | - | TRBV5-6 | TGTGCCAGCAGCTTGGGCCAGAACACCGGGGAGCTGTTTTTT | CASSLGQNTGELFF
TRBJ1-5 | - | - | TRBV5-5 | TGTGCCAGCAGCCTGGACATAAATAGCAATCAGCCCCAGCATTTT | CASSLDINSNQPQHF
TRBJ1-2 | - | - | TRBV15 | TGTGCCACCAGCGGACTCCAGGGAAGGGGAGATGGCTACACCTTC | CATSGLQGRGDGYTF
TRBJ1-1 | - | - | TRBV18 | TGTGCCAGCTCACCAGTAACAGGGCACACTGAAGCTTTCTTT | CASSPVTGHTEAFF
TRBJ1-1 | - | - | TRBV5-6 | TGTGCCAGCAGCTTCCGAGTGAACACTGAAGCTTTCTTT | CASSFRVNTEAFF
TRBJ2-7 | few | - | TRBV7-6 | TGTGCCAGCAGCTTAGCGCCGGGCGAGCAGTACTTC | CASSLAPGEQYF
TRBJ2-7 | - | - | TRBV28 | TGTGCCAGCAAGGAATCGTCCTACGAGCAGTACTTC | CASKESSYEQYF
TRBJ2-7 | - | TRBD1 | TRBV5-1 | TGCGCCAGCACCAACCGGTCCGGGACAGGAGGGGAGCAGTACTTC | CASTNRSGTGGEQYF
TRBJ2-7 | - | TRBD1 | TRBV5-1 | TGCGCCAGCAGCCAGGGACAGACCTACGAGCAGTACTTC | CASSQGQTYEQYF
TRBJ2-5 | - | TRBD1 | TRBV19 | TGTGCCAGTAGTGCCAACAGGGGGGAGACCCAGTACTTC | CASSANRGETQYF